The 24 T cell receptor beta chains in this list originate from one sample, sequenced in a study of regulatory T cells in long-lasting Graves disease. Time point: persistent/refractory GD, antithyroid drugs over 5 years with positive TRAb. Scientists built the TCR library using RNA that was extracted from PBMCs. The authors built TCR beta libraries using iRepertoire HTBI primers and Arm-PCR of CDR3 regions. One entry per CDR3 protein results from TCRdb running MiXCR on the multiplex PCR reads. The sample lists 400,000 or so distinct CDR3 sequences, roughly 20% occurring once. This specimen consisted of peripheral blood mononuclear cells (PBMCs), obtained when the disease was refractory, from a patient treated with antithyroid drugs. The receptor source for this set is a female donor with Graves disease.

A few counts support this clonotype. The chain carries TRBV19 and TRBJ2-2, with D possibly TRBD2 on 6 matching bases. The CDR3 has 16 amino acids. The germline gives CDR1 LNHDA, CDR2 SQIVND (reference sequence). Trimming removed 5 bases at V and 0 bases at J, with 13 bases between. The CDR3 sequence is CASSPYSGANTGELFF. CDR3 DNA sequence: TGTGCCAGTAGTCCCTATTCGGGGGCGAACACCGGGGAGCTGTTTTTT. The full variable domain, rest sourced from reference TRBV19 and TRBJ2-2, is DGGITQSPKYLFRKEGQNVTLSCEQNLNHDAMYWYRQDPGQGLRLIYYSQIVNDFQKGDIAEGYSVSREKKESFPLTVTSAQKNPTAFYLCASSPYSGANTGELFFGEGSRLTVL.

This clonotype was seen a few times. The CDR3 sequence: CASSLAAVNTEAFF. CDR3 DNA: TGCGCCAGCAGCTTAGCGGCAGTTAACACTGAAGCTTTCTTT. This chain links TRBV5-1 with TRBJ1-1; D unresolved. The V and J ends lost 2 bases and 2 bases respectively, with 10 bases between them. Per the germline V gene, CDR1 is SGHRS and CDR2 is YFSETQ. This CDR3 comprises 14 residues.

In its sample, this clonotype was seen a few times. The J gene is TRBJ1-1, the V gene TRBV18; 7 bases fit TRBD1. V lost 2 bases, J lost 4 bases, and 4 bases stayed unmatched. The CDR3 has 14 amino acids. Germline V lookup: CDR1 KGHSH, CDR2 LQKENI. The CDR3 DNA follows: TGTGCCAGCTCACCATCTACAGGGGTCACTGAAGCTTTCTTT. This encodes CASSPSTGVTEAFF.

This clonotype was found many times. The chain carries TRBV18 and TRBJ2-5, with a possible D match to TRBD2 (5 bases). Trimming left V 0 bases short and J 8 bases short, with 13 bases between. This CDR3 spans 14 amino acids. Germline V gene sequence: CDR1 KGHSH, CDR2 LQKENI. CDR3 in amino acids: CASSPPSLVSTQYF. The CDR3, as DNA: TGTGCCAGCTCACCACCTTCACTAGTTAGCACCCAGTACTTC.

J is TRBJ2-2 and V is TRBV30; D is unresolved. Trimming took 0 bases from V and 5 from J, leaving 4 bases between them. Germline CDR1 is GTSNPN and CDR2 is SVGIG (reference sequence). The CDR3 is made up of 12 amino acids. The CDR3 DNA reads as TGTGCCTGGAGTGTATGGACCGGGGAGCTGTTTTTT. The encoded protein is CAWSVWTGELFF.

Many counts were recorded for this clonotype. The chain joins TRBV2 to TRBJ1-1; D remains unclear. CDR3 length equals 12 residues. CDR1 and CDR2 (germline): SNHLY, FYNNEI. Trimming shortened V by 5 bases and J by 11 bases, and 15 bases separated the two germline ends. CDR3 amino acids: CASSLYEAEAFF. In nucleotides, the CDR3 is TGTGCCAGCAGTTTATACGAGGCGGAGGCTTTCTTT.

V usage is TRBV6-9 and J usage is TRBJ1-4, with 7 bases that match TRBD1. Germline V gene data show CDR1 as MNHGY and CDR2 as SVAAGI. This CDR3 has 15 amino acids. Unmatched junction bases numbered 9, after V lost 3 bases and J lost 8 bases. DNA of the CDR3: TGTGCCAGCAGTTACTCAGGGGGTCGGAACGAAAAACTGTTTTTT. It codes for CASSYSGGRNEKLFF.

This clonotype came up many times. The chain links TRBV6-1 to TRBJ2-7; D gene uncertain. From germline, CDR1 is MNHNS and CDR2 SASEGT. V was trimmed by 5 bases and J by 7 bases, leaving 9 bases between them. This CDR3 is built from 11 residues. This chain's CDR3 is CASSPLREQYF. The CDR3 nucleotides are TGTGCCAGCAGTCCCCTCCGGGAGCAGTACTTC.

The chain carries TRBV9 and TRBJ2-7, with 7 bases fitting TRBD1. CDR1 and CDR2 from the germline V gene are SGDLS and YYNGEE. This CDR3 has 14 residues. Trimming at V came to 0 bases and at J to 5 bases, leaving 5 bases not matched to a gene. This CDR3 is CASSVGTGPDEQYF. The CDR3 DNA reads as TGTGCCAGCAGCGTAGGGACAGGCCCCGACGAGCAGTACTTC.

V usage is TRBV20-1 and J usage is TRBJ2-6, with D perhaps assigned TRBD1 or TRBD2 (6 bases each). V was trimmed by 2 bases and J by 1 base, leaving 21 bases between them. The CDR3 is 19 amino acids. CDR1 is DFQATT and CDR2 is SNEGSKA in the germline V gene (reference sequence). CDR3 residues: CSARKGQHRGTSGANVLTF. The CDR3 nucleotides are TGCAGTGCTAGAAAAGGACAGCACCGGGGGACATCTGGGGCCAACGTCCTGACTTTC.

V gene TRBV7-2 combines with J gene TRBJ2-7; D gene unclear. In germline, CDR1 is SGHTA, CDR2 FQGNSA. The V gene lost 5 bases and the J gene lost 1 base, with 18 bases spanning the gap. This CDR3 contains 16 residues. The CDR3 sequence: CASSPPTGRPSYEQYF. In nucleotides, the CDR3 is TGTGCCAGCAGCCCCCCCACGGGCAGGCCTTCCTACGAGCAGTACTTC.

Only a few counts were recorded for this clonotype. This sequence may be a read error, since a much larger clone differs from it by one base. The gene calls are TRBV7-2 and TRBJ2-6; 11 bases match TRBD1. The CDR3 has 17 amino acids. The ends lost 4 bases at V and 3 bases at J; junction bases unmatched: 5. The germline gives CDR1 SGHTA, CDR2 FQGNSA. CDR3 in DNA: TGTGCCAGCAGCTCTGGACAGGGGGCCGGTGGGGCCAACGTCCTGACTTTC. Its protein is CASSSGQGAGGANVLTF.

V is TRBV27 and J is TRBJ1-5; unclear D gene. Per germline, CDR1 MNHEY and CDR2 SMNVEV (reference sequence). V was shortened by 4 bases and J by 0 bases, with 16 bases between the two germline ends. There are 17 residues in the CDR3. CDR3 residues: CASSSNQGTYSNQPQHF. The CDR3 coding sequence is TGTGCCAGCAGTTCGAACCAAGGAACGTATAGCAATCAGCCCCAGCATTTT.

CDR3 nucleotide sequence: TGTGCCAGCAGGCGGGGGGCGCCTCCCACCGGGGAGCTGTTTTTT. It specifies CASRRGAPPTGELFF. The chain links TRBV6-1 to TRBJ2-2; TRBD2 matches at 8 bases. Germline loops: CDR1 MNHNS, CDR2 SASEGT. The CDR3 runs to 15 residues. J gave up 4 bases and V 6 bases, and 7 bases lay outside the gene matches.

In this sample, this clonotype turned up a few times. V usage is TRBV30 and J usage is TRBJ2-2; 14 bases fit TRBD2. The V gene's germline CDR1 is GTSNPN and CDR2 SVGIG (reference sequence). Trimming at V came to 1 base and at J to 3 bases, leaving 4 bases not matched to a gene. The CDR3 extends over 17 amino acids. CDR3 coding DNA: TGTGCCTGGAGTGGACTAGCGGGAGGGGGGGACACCGGGGAGCTGTTTTTT. Its translation: CAWSGLAGGGDTGELFF.

This clonotype appeared many times. This chain links TRBV2 with TRBJ2-7, with 10 bases that match TRBD1. This CDR3 is built from 14 residues. Germline values: CDR1 SNHLY, CDR2 FYNNEI. Germline trimming cut 6 bases from V and 4 bases from J; bases unmatched to any gene: 6. The CDR3 DNA sequence: TGTGCCAGCAGGCCGACAGGGGGCGGTTACGAGCAGTACTTC. It is translated as CASRPTGGGYEQYF. The full variable domain, completed using reference TRBV2 and TRBJ2-7, is EPEVTQTPSHQVTQMGQEVILRCVPISNHLYFYWYRQILGQKVEFLVSFYNNEISEKSEIFDDQFSVERPDGSNFTLKIRSTKLEDSAMYFCASRPTGGGYEQYFGPGTRLTVT.

The gene calls are TRBV29-1 and TRBJ2-3; tentatively, D is TRBD2 (6 bases). With 4 bases removed from V and 0 bases from J, the gap between germline ends came to 14 bases. The germline gives CDR1 SQVTM, CDR2 ANQGSEA. This CDR3 has 15 amino acids. As DNA, the CDR3 is TGCAGCGTTGTATCGAGCGGGCCTAGCACAGATACGCAGTATTTT. It specifies CSVVSSGPSTDTQYF.

The chain recombines TRBV20-1 with TRBJ2-7, with D possibly matching TRBD2 (5 bases). This CDR3 has 14 amino acids. Germline-derived CDR1 and CDR2 are DFQATT and SNEGSKA (reference sequence). V dropped 1 base and J dropped 6 bases, with 16 bases sitting between them. This CDR3 reads CSARGGRTDTEQYF. The DNA of the CDR3 is TGCAGTGCTAGAGGCGGAAGGACTGACACCGAGCAGTACTTC.

The chain employs TRBV6-2 or TRBV6-3 and TRBJ2-2; D remains ambiguous. Germline lookup yields CDR1 MNHEY and CDR2 SVGEGT. The V end was cut by 4 bases, the J end by 7 bases, with 22 bases between. This CDR3 comprises 17 residues. CDR3 sequence reads: CASSLTTGSLVNGELFF. Written as DNA, the CDR3 is TGTGCCAGCAGTTTAACTACCGGGTCCCTAGTTAACGGGGAGCTGTTTTTT.

This clonotype has a handful of counts. This chain connects TRBV7-2 to TRBJ2-4; perhaps TRBD2 as D (5 bases). The CDR3 has 13 amino acids. The germline V gene has CDR1 SGHTA and CDR2 FQGNSA. V dropped 5 bases and J dropped 8 bases, with 13 bases sitting between them. Written as DNA, the CDR3 is TGTGCCAGCAGCGATTCTCCGGGGTACATTCAGTACTTC. This sequence encodes CASSDSPGYIQYF. Drawing the rest from reference TRBV7-2 and TRBJ2-4, the complete variable domain is GAGVSQSPSNKVTEKGKDVELRCDPISGHTALYWYRQSLGQGLEFLIYFQGNSAPDKSGLPSDRFSAERTGGSVSTLTIQRTQQEDSAVYLCASSDSPGYIQYFGAGTRLSVL.

This clonotype appeared many times. The genes are TRBV28 and TRBJ1-2; 9 bases are shared with TRBD1. The V and J ends lost 4 bases and 8 bases, in that order; junction bases with no gene match: 8. CDR1 MDHEN and CDR2 SYDVKM come from the germline V gene. The CDR3 sequence is 14 residues long. CDR3 sequence: CASSSGQGASGYTF. The CDR3 nucleotides read TGTGCCAGCAGTTCGGGACAGGGAGCTAGCGGCTACACCTTC.

The rearrangement links TRBV5-6 to TRBJ2-7; 7 bases agree with TRBD2. The CDR3 consists of 16 residues. Germline loops: CDR1 SGHDT, CDR2 YYEEEE. Trimming at V came to 0 bases and at J to 3 bases, leaving 9 bases not matched to a gene. DNA of the CDR3: TGTGCCAGCAGCTTGGAACCGGCGGGAGAGGACTACGAGCAGTACTTC. Residues: CASSLEPAGEDYEQYF.

The rearrangement uses TRBV19 and TRBJ2-7; a weak D match, TRBD2 (6 bases). CDR3 length: 16 residues. Trimming removed 5 bases from V and 6 bases from J, with 23 bases in between. The germline V gene encodes CDR1 LNHDA and CDR2 SQIVND (reference sequence). This CDR3 is CASSPPGVGRGIEQYF. The DNA for the CDR3 is TGTGCCAGTAGTCCACCGGGAGTAGGTCGGGGAATCGAGCAGTACTTC.

This chain joins TRBV20-1 and TRBJ2-7; TRBD2 agrees at 10 bases. The ends lost 6 bases at V and 3 bases at J; junction bases unmatched: 14. The CDR3 sequence is 16 residues long. Germline-derived CDR1 and CDR2 are DFQATT and SNEGSKA (reference sequence). The CDR3 protein is CSAHPPLAGGGYEQYF. The CDR3, as DNA: TGCAGTGCCCACCCCCCTTTAGCGGGAGGAGGCTACGAGCAGTACTTC.